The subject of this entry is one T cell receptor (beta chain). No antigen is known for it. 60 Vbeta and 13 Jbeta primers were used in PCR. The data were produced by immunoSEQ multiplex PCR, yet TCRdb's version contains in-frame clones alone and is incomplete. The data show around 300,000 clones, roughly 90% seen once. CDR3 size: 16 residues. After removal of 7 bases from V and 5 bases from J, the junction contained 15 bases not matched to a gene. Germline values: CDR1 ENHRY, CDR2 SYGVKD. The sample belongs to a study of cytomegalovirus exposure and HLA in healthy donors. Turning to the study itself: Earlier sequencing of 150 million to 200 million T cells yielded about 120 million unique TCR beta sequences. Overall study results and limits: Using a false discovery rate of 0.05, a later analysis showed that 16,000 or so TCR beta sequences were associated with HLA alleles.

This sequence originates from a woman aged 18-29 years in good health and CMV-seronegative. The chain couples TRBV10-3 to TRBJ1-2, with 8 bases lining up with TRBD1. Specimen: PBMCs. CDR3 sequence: CAITADRAGREYGYTF. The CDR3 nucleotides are TGTGCCATCACCGCGGACAGGGCCGGAAGAGAATATGGCTACACCTTC.